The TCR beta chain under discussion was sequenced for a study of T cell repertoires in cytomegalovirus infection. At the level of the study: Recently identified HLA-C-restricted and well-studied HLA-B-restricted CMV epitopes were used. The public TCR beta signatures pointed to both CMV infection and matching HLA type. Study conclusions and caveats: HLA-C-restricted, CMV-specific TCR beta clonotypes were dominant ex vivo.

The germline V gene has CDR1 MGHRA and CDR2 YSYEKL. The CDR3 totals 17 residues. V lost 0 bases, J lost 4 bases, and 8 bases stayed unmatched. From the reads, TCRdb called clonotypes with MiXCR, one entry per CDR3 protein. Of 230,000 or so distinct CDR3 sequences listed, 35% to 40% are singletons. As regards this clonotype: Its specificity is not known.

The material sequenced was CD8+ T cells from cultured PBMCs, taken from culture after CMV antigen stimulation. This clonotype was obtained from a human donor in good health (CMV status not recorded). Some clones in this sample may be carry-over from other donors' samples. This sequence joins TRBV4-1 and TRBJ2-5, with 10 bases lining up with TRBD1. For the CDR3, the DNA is TGCGCCAGCAGCCAAGAGGGACAGGGGACAGAGCGAGAGACCCAGTACTTC. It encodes CASSQEGQGTERETQYF.